The clone carrying this T cell receptor beta chain was observed at least ten times. Its antigen is not known. The CDR3 extends 3 residues past the end of the read, so its final part is completed from the germline J gene. The data belong to a study of T cell clonality in common variable immunodeficiency. Study results and limitations: Compared with healthy controls, CVID subjects showed increased TCRbeta clonality, mostly in about a third.

Trimming took off 6 bases at V and 8 bases at J, with 17 bases between the two ends. Germline V gene sequence: CDR1 DFQATT, CDR2 SNEGSKA (reference sequence). The CDR3 is made up of 13 amino acids. CVID and control samples used equivalent genomic DNA input. The assay was immunoSEQ multiplex PCR, and TCRdb's table has in-frame clones only and misses some. Captured here are 50,000 to 60,000 clones, none seen once; the top ten comprise about 1.7%. This sequence joins TRBV20-1 and TRBJ1-3; maybe TRBD1 (5 bases). Sequencing input: peripheral blood mononuclear cells. This TCR came from a person aged 18 to 75 in good health. The CDR3 DNA, read in part, is TGCAGTGCGACGGGGGAGGGGCCAGACACC. It codes for CSATGEGPDT. The whole CDR3 is CSATGEGPDTIYF.